This TCR beta chain was captured by sequencing in a study of shared T cell receptors in the human thymus. Germline CDR1 SGHRS, CDR2 YFSETQ. Deletions cut 4 bases from V and 8 bases from J, with 15 bases between. This CDR3 is 14 amino acids long. This clone was seen only once. The protocol was immunoSEQ multiplex PCR, while the TCRdb copy is restricted to in-frame clones and leaves out a portion. Among some 760,000 clones, over 75% were seen once, and the ten largest hold over 0.008%. The same specimen was also included in a second study, on human thymus T cells. From that paper: Within thymic and blood repertoires, V and J gene usage appeared to be biased. Related research described strongly overlapping thymic repertoires in unrelated people.

Sequenced sample: thymocytes. The receptor was derived from a girl under three years old with a congenital heart defect. V usage is TRBV5-1 and J usage is TRBJ1-4; maybe TRBD1 (6 bases). The CDR3 bases are TGCGCCAGCAGCGTTACAGGGATGAGCGAAAAACTGTTTTTT. Residues: CASSVTGMSEKLFF.